Sequencing of this T cell receptor (beta chain) was carried out in a study of shared clonotypes between healthy human individuals. The method was immunoSEQ multiplex PCR; TCRdb's version includes in-frame clones alone and lacks a portion of them. The sample holds more than 400,000 clones, roughly 95% seen once. Study-level results: An expected dependence of interdonor clonotype sharing on sequencing depth was noted. For naive CD4 cells, approximately 4.7% of clonotypes were shared across a handful of donors. Against clonotypes common to all four donors, non-shared ones had lower generation probabilities. On the whole, naive subsets had larger estimated richness than memory subsets had.

This clone was seen a handful of times. Its antigen is undetermined. Trimming removed 2 bases from V and 8 bases from J; junction bases left unmatched: 14. CDR1 and CDR2 from the germline V gene are MNHEY and SVGAGI. This CDR3 is 16 amino acids long. The sequenced sample was naive CD4+ T cells sorted from blood. Subset meaning: CD45RA+ positively selected. The chain combines TRBV6-5 with TRBJ1-2, with 7 bases matching TRBD1. This TCR was sampled from a woman aged 30 to 39 in good health. CDR3 bases: TGTGCCAGCAGTTACCTTGGGGGTAGGGGGCTGCGCGGCTACACCTTC. Amino acids: CASSYLGGRGLRGYTF.